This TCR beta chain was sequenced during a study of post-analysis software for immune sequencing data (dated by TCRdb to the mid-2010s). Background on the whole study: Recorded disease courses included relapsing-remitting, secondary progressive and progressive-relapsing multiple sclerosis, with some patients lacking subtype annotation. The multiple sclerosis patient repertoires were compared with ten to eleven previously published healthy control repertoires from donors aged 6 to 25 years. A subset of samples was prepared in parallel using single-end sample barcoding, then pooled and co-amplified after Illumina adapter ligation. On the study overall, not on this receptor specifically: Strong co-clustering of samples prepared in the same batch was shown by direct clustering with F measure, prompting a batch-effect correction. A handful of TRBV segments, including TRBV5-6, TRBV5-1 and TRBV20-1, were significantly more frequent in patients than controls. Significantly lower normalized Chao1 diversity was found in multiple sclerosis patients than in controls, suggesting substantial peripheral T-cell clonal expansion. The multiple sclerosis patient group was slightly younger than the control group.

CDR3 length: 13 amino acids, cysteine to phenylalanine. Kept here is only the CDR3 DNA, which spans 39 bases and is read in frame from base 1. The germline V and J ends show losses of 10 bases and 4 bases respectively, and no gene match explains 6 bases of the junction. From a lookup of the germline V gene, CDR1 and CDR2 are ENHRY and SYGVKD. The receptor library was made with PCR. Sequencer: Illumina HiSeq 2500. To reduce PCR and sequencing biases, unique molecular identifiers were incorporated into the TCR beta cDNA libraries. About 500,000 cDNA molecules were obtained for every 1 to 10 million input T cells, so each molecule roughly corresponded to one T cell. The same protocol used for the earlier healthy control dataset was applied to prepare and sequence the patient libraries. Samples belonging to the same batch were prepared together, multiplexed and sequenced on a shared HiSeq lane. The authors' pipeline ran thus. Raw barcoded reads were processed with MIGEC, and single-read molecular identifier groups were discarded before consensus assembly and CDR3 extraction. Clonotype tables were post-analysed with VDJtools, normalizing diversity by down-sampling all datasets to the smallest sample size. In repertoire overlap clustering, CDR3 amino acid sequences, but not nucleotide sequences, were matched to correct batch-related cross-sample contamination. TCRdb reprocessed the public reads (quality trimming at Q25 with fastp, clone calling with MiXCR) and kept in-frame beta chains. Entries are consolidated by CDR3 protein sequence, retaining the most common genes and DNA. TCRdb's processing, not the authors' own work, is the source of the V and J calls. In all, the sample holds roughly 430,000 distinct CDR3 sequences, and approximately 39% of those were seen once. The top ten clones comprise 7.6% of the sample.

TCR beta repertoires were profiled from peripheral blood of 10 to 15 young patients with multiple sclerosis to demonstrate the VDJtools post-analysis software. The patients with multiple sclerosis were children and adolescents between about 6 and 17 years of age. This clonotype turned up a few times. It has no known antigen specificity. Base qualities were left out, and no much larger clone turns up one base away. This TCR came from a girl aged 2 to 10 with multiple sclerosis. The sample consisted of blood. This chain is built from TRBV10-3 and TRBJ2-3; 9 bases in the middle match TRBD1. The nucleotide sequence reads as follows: TGTGCCACCGCGAGACAGGGGGCAGATACGCAGTATTTT. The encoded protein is CATARQGADTQYF.